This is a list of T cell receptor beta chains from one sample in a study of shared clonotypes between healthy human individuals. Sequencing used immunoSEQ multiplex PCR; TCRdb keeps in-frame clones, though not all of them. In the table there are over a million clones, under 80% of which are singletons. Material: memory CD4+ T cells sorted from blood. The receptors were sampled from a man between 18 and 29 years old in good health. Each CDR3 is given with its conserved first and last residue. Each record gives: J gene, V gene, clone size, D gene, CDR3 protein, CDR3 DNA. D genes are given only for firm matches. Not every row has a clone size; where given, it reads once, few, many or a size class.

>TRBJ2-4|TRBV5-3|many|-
CARSLVWGRRENIQYF
TGTGCCAGAAGCTTGGTTTGGGGGCGCCGGGAAAACATTCAGTACTTC
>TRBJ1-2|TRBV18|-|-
CASSPLTNSAAIDGYTF
TGTGCCAGCTCACCACTGACTAATTCGGCGGCGATCGATGGCTACACCTTC
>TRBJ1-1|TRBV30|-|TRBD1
CAWRGTGYTEAFF
TGTGCCTGGAGGGGGACAGGTTACACTGAAGCTTTCTTT
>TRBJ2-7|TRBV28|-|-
CASETLRGYDGGEQYF
TGTGCCAGCGAAACTCTAAGGGGGTACGATGGGGGCGAGCAGTACTTC
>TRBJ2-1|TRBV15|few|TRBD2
CATRQAGIEYNEQFF
TGTGCCACCAGACAAGCGGGGATAGAGTACAATGAGCAGTTCTTC
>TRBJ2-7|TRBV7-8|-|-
CASSLAAQVGIYEQYF
TGTGCCAGCAGCTTAGCGGCCCAGGTTGGAATCTACGAGCAGTACTTC
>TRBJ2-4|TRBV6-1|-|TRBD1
CASSEGQGGDIQYF
TGTGCCAGCAGTGAGGGACAGGGGGGGGACATTCAGTACTTC
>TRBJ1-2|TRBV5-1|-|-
CASTFGAGSDYGYTF
TGCGCCAGCACCTTCGGGGCAGGGAGTGACTATGGCTACACCTTC
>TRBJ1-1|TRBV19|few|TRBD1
CASSPNRQGRAFF
TGTGCCAGTAGTCCGAATCGACAGGGGAGAGCTTTCTTT
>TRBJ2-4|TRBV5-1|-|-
CASSLAGENIQYF
TGCGCCAGCAGCTTGGCGGGAGAAAACATTCAGTACTTC
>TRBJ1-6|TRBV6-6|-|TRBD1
CASSYTRQGGRSLHF
TGTGCCAGCAGTTATACCCGACAGGGGGGAAGGTCGCTCCACTTT
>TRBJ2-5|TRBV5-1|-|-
CASRGGSSWETQYF
TGCGCCAGCAGGGGCGGATCCTCATGGGAGACCCAGTACTTC
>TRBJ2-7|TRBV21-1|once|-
CASREGGRSCNIVGTGNWVYEQYF
-
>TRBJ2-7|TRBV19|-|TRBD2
CASSPGTSGAYEQYF
TGTGCCAGTAGTCCGGGGACTAGCGGGGCCTACGAGCAGTACTTC
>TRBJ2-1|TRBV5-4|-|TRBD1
CASSTLQGDVNEQFF
TGTGCCAGCAGCACCCTTCAGGGGGACGTCAATGAGCAGTTCTTC
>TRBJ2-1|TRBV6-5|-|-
CATQGYNEQFF
TGTGCCACCCAGGGCTACAATGAGCAGTTCTTC
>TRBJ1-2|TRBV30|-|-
CAWSVGGTLGGYTF
TGTGCCTGGAGCGTAGGGGGGACTCTGGGAGGCTACACCTTC
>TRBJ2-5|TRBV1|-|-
CTSRYQETQYF
TGCACCAGCAGGTACCAAGAGACCCAGTACTTC
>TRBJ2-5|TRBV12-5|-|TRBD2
CASGTTTLSGAHQETQYF
TGTGCTAGTGGCACTACCACCCTTAGCGGGGCCCATCAAGAGACCCAGTACTTC
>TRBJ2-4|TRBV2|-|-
CASSEGFAKNIQYF
TGTGCCAGCAGTGAAGGGTTTGCCAAAAACATTCAGTACTTC
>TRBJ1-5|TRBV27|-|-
CASKPGRGSYGNQPQHF
TGTGCCAGCAAACCTGGAAGGGGCTCCTATGGGAATCAGCCCCAGCATTTT
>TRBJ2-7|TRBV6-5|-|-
CASSYSKTRGEQYF
TGTGCCAGCAGTTACTCGAAGACTAGGGGCGAGCAGTACTTC
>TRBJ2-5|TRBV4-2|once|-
CASSPMGDQETQYF
TGTGCCAGCAGCCCGATGGGGGACCAAGAGACCCAGTACTTC
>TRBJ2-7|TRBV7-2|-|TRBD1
CASSQGTGRPREQYF
TGTGCCAGCAGCCAGGGGACAGGACGACCGAGGGAGCAGTACTTC
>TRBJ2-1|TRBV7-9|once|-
CASSSRGRGGSYNEQFF
TGTGCCAGCAGCTCCCGGGGGAGGGGGGGCTCCTACAATGAGCAGTTCTTC
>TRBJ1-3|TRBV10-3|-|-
CAISESMGRGNTIYF
TGTGCCATCAGTGAGTCGATGGGCCGGGGTAACACCATATATTTT
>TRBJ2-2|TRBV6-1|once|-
CASNRGAQIGELFF
TGTGCCAGCAACCGAGGGGCCCAGATCGGGGAGCTGTTTTTT
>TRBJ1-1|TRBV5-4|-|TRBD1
CASSQFTGTGTEAFF
TGTGCCAGCAGCCAATTCACCGGGACAGGCACTGAAGCTTTCTTT
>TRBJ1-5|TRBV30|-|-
CAWSVGRVRQPQHF
TGTGCCTGGAGTGTAGGGAGGGTAAGGCAGCCCCAGCATTTT
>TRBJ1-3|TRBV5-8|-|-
CASSSLWGPASSGNTIYF
TGTGCCAGCAGCTCTCTGTGGGGGCCTGCTAGCTCTGGAAACACCATATATTTT
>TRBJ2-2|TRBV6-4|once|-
CASSEGGTGELFF
TGTGCCAGCAGTGAAGGTGGCACCGGGGAGCTGTTTTTT
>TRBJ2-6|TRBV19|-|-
CASSIGSGRSGANVLTF
TGTGCCAGTAGTATAGGATCAGGGAGGTCCGGGGCCAACGTCCTGACTTTC
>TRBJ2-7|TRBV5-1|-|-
CASSLRGEQYF
TGCGCCAGCAGCTTGAGGGGGGAGCAGTACTTC
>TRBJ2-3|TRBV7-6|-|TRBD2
CASSPLGSGGTTDTQYF
TGTGCCAGCAGCCCCCTCGGGAGCGGGGGTACCACAGATACGCAGTATTTT
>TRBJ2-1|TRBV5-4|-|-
CASSGRATAYNEQFF
TGTGCCAGCAGCGGTCGGGCGACAGCCTACAATGAGCAGTTCTTC
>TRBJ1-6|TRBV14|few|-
CASSQDGGYSPLHF
TGTGCCAGCAGCCAAGACGGTGGCTACTCACCCCTCCACTTT
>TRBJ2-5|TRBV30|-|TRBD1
CAWMLKGQGFAETQYF
TGTGCCTGGATGCTCAAGGGACAGGGGTTTGCGGAGACCCAGTACTTC